One and the same sample provided the 13 T cell receptor beta chains below, sequenced in a study of T cell responses to AZD1222 COVID-19 vaccine. Produced via immunoSEQ multiplex PCR; TCRdb's table is partial and in-frame only. This sample has 150,000 to 200,000 clones, with about 92% found just once. Sequences were derived from peripheral blood, sampled 28 days after the second AZD1222 dose. Every receptor here comes from an adult who received the AZD1222 COVID-19 vaccine.

The rearrangement uses TRBV28 and TRBJ2-2; possible D gene TRBD1, 6 bases. The CDR3 sequence is 15 residues long. Germline-derived CDR1 and CDR2 are MDHEN and SYDVKM. V dropped 1 base and J dropped 3 bases, with 9 bases sitting between them. The CDR3 nucleotides are TGTGCCAGCAGTTTATCACAGGGCGACACCGGGGAGCTGTTTTTT. As protein: CASSLSQGDTGELFF.

V is TRBV11-2 and J is TRBJ1-6, with D maybe TRBD1 (6 bases). Germline V gives CDR1 SGHAT, CDR2 FQNNGV. This CDR3 is 15 amino acids long. The V and J ends lost 4 bases and 8 bases respectively, with 15 bases between them. The CDR3 coding sequence is TGTGCCAGCAGCTCGGGGGGGGCCGGCTATTCACCCCTCCACTTT. It codes for CASSSGGAGYSPLHF.

V gene TRBV30 combines with J gene TRBJ1-2, with TRBD1 matching over 12 bases. The CDR3 length is 13 residues. V shed 2 bases and J 7 bases; nucleotides not matched to a gene: 2. The germline V gene has CDR1 GTSNPN and CDR2 SVGIG (reference sequence). CDR3 coding DNA: TGTGCCTGGAGTAGGGACAGGGGGCTTGGCTACACCTTC. Its translation is CAWSRDRGLGYTF.

The chain links TRBV10-2 to TRBJ1-2; D gene ambiguous. CDR1 is WSHSY and CDR2 is SAAADI in the germline V gene. CDR3 length: 13 amino acids. V was cut by 2 bases and J by 3 bases, with 7 bases left in between. CDR3 coding DNA: TGCGCCAGCAGTGAGGGCAGAGACTATGGCTACACCTTC. It encodes CASSEGRDYGYTF.

This chain's CDR3 is CASSVMGSNQPQHF. The CDR3 bases are TGTGCCAGCAGCGTAATGGGTAGCAATCAGCCCCAGCATTTT. The V call is TRBV7-9, the J call TRBJ1-5, with D unresolved. Per the germline V gene, CDR1 is SEHNR and CDR2 is FQNEAQ (reference sequence). Trimming left V 5 bases short and J 0 bases short, with 8 bases between. The CDR3 is made up of 14 amino acids.

The chain employs TRBV7-2 and TRBJ1-6; maybe TRBD1 (5 bases). The CDR3 has 15 amino acids. V was pared by 7 bases and J by 7 bases, with 17 bases between. Per the germline V gene, CDR1 is SGHTA and CDR2 is FQGNSA. CDR3 region: CASILGTGLNSPLHF. For the CDR3, the DNA is TGTGCCAGCATCCTAGGGACCGGTCTCAATTCACCCCTCCACTTT. Drawing the rest from reference TRBV7-2 and TRBJ1-6, the complete variable domain is GAGVSQSPSNKVTEKGKDVELRCDPISGHTALYWYRQSLGQGLEFLIYFQGNSAPDKSGLPSDRFSAERTGGSVSTLTIQRTQQEDSAVYLCASILGTGLNSPLHFGNGTRLTVT.

The V and J genes are TRBV3-1 (or the pseudogene TRBV3-2) and TRBJ2-6, with D hard to call. CDR1 and CDR2 from the germline V gene are LGHDT and YNNKEL (reference sequence). V lost 2 bases and J lost 4, with 3 bases in between. The CDR3 sequence is 13 residues long. The CDR3 sequence is CASSQKGANVLTF. CDR3 in DNA: TGTGCCAGCAGCCAAAAGGGGGCCAACGTCCTGACTTTC.

The gene calls are TRBV27 and TRBJ2-2; D is perhaps TRBD2 (7 bases). CDR1 is MNHEY, CDR2 SMNVEV, per germline (reference sequence). The CDR3 runs 17 residues. The V gene lost 6 bases and the J gene lost 4 bases, with 21 bases spanning the gap. CDR3 DNA: TGTGCCAGCAGAGTGACGCGGGGGCGAGAGGGCACCGGGGAGCTGTTTTTT. Translation gives CASRVTRGREGTGELFF.

The chain combines TRBV19 with TRBJ2-1; TRBD1 matches 7 bases. Germline lookup yields CDR1 LNHDA and CDR2 SQIVND (reference sequence). The length of the CDR3 is 14 residues. The trim removed 7 bases at V and 8 bases at J, leaving 11 bases unmatched. CDR3 in DNA: TGTGCCAGTACCTTCGACAGGGTGGTACATGAGCAGTTCTTC. Translating it yields CASTFDRVVHEQFF. The whole variable domain, remainder taken from reference TRBV19 and TRBJ2-1, is DGGITQSPKYLFRKEGQNVTLSCEQNLNHDAMYWYRQDPGQGLRLIYYSQIVNDFQKGDIAEGYSVSREKKESFPLTVTSAQKNPTAFYLCASTFDRVVHEQFFGPGTRLTVL.

This clone appeared a single time. The chain employs TRBV12-3 or TRBV12-4 and TRBJ1-5, with D unresolved. Trimming removed 8 bases at V and 0 bases at J, with 8 bases between. The CDR3 is 13 amino acids. CDR3 protein: CASGTDSNQPQHF. The CDR3 region has the DNA TGTGCCAGCGGCACGGATAGCAATCAGCCCCAGCATTTT.

This chain uses TRBV6-2 or TRBV6-3 with TRBJ1-2; no clear D. V was pared by 2 bases and J by 4 bases, with 11 bases between. The CDR3 is 14 amino acids. Germline V lookup: CDR1 MNHEY, CDR2 SVGEGT. The CDR3 protein is CASSYDAVGYGYTF. In nucleotides, the CDR3 is TGTGCCAGCAGTTACGATGCCGTGGGCTATGGCTACACCTTC.

The chain joins TRBV12-3 or TRBV12-4 to TRBJ2-2; unclear D gene. V was clipped by 8 bases and J by 6 bases, with 7 bases between them. The CDR3 is 11 amino acids. In DNA form, the CDR3 reads TGTGCCAGCTCGAAAGCCGGGGAGCTGTTTTTT. This gives the protein CASSKAGELFF.

V and J are TRBV11-3 and TRBJ2-7; 13 bases match TRBD2. The germline gives CDR1 SGHNT, CDR2 YENEEA. Trimming removed 4 bases from V and 1 base from J; junction bases left unmatched: 10. The length of the CDR3 is 18 residues. The CDR3 nucleotides read TGTGCCAGCAGCTCGGGACTAGCGGGAAGGGGGGGATCCTACGAGCAGTACTTC. It is translated as CASSSGLAGRGGSYEQYF.